This paragraph reports one T cell receptor (beta chain). This sample was taken from a study of blood T cell repertoires in COVID-19. Across the study: Sources were T cells, B-cell-depleted T cells, or PBMCs; the material itself was cDNA or gDNA.

Original handling: The assay estimated nucleated cells by amplifying reference gene primers. Sequenced by immunoSEQ multiplex PCR; TCRdb stores in-frame clones only, minus some. D and trimming were read from the DNA, whereas the V and J calls and clone size are those reported in that table. The sample holds approximately 110,000 clones, over 65% seen once. Looked up from germline, CDR1 is MNHEY and CDR2 is SMNVEV (reference sequence). The CDR3 spans 13 residues. Trimming stripped 8 bases from V and 0 bases from J, with 10 bases between. The chain uses TRBV27 and TRBJ1-1; D possibly corresponds to TRBD1 (5 bases). The sequence derives from a woman aged 55-75 years with acute or convalescent COVID-19. The sample consisted of peripheral blood. CDR3 protein: CASRLGVNTEAFF. CDR3 sequence (DNA): TGTGCCAGCCGATTAGGGGTGAACACTGAAGCTTTCTTT.